This T cell receptor (beta chain) comes out of a study of CD8+CD57+ T cells in acquired aplastic anemia. Across the whole study: DNA recovered from sorted CD4+ and CD8+ cells had a mean of approximately 3 ug. Study findings and constraints: Patients were compared with controls for CD8+ Simpson's diversity, and no significant difference emerged. Both patients and controls carried the same twenty-nine CD8+ CDR3 sequences.

CDR1 SGHTA and CDR2 FQGNSA come from the germline V gene. The CDR3 is made up of 16 amino acids. The V and J ends lost 2 bases and 7 bases respectively, with 15 bases between them. TCR beta VDJ and CDR3 were profiled, and genomic DNA was the template. MiXCR was run by TCRdb on the reads, yielding one entry per CDR3 protein. The table records roughly 160,000 distinct CDR3 sequences, 70% to 75% of them present only once. Worth noting for this clonotype: Its matching antigen is unknown.

The authors sequenced patients whose flow cytometry had shown CD8+CD57+ cell expansion. This clonotype originated in a human donor with aplastic anemia. V gene TRBV7-2 combines with J gene TRBJ1-6; D may be TRBD1 (5 bases). Sequencing was done on a sample of sorted CD4+, CD8+, or CD8+CD57+ T cells (not recorded which) from PBMCs. The CDR3 reads CASSLWGMRENSPLHF. CDR3 coding DNA: TGTGCCAGCAGCTTATGGGGGATGCGTGAGAATTCACCCCTCCACTTT.